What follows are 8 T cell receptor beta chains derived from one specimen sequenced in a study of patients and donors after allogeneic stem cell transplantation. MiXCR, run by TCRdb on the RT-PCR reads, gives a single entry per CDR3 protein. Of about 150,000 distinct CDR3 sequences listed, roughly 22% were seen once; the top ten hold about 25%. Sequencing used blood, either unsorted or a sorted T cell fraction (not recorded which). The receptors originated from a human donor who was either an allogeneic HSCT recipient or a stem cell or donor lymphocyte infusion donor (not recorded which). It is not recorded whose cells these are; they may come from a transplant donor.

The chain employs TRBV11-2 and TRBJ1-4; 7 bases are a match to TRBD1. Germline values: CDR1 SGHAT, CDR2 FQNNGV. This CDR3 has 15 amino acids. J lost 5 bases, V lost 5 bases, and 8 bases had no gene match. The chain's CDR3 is CASSPLTGRNEKLFF. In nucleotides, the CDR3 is TGTGCCAGCAGCCCCTTGACAGGGAGGAATGAAAAACTGTTTTTT.

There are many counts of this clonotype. The CDR3 loop reads CASSAQGAQHF. The CDR3 DNA sequence: TGTGCCAGCAGTGCACAGGGTGCCCAGCATTTT. V and J are TRBV12-3 or TRBV12-4 and TRBJ1-5; tentative D call: TRBD1 (6 bases). The CDR3 is 11 residues long. V was cut by 5 bases and J by 11 bases, with 10 bases left in between.

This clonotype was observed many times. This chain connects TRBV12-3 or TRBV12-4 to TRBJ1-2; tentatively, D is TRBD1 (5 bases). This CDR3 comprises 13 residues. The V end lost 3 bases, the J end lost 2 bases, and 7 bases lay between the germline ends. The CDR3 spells CASSLGENYGYTF. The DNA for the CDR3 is TGTGCCAGCAGTTTGGGGGAAAACTATGGCTACACCTTC.

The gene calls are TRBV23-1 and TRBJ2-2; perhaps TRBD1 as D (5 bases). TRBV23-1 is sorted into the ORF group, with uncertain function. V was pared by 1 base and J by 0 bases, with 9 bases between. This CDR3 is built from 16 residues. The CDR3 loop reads CASSQWPGTNTGELFF. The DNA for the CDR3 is TGCGCCAGCAGTCAATGGCCAGGGACGAACACCGGGGAGCTGTTTTTT.

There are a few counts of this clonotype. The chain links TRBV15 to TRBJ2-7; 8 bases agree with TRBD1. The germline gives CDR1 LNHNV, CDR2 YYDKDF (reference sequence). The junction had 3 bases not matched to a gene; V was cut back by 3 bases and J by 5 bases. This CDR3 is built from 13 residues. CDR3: CATSRDRVHEQYF. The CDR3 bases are TGTGCCACCAGCAGGGACAGGGTACACGAGCAGTACTTC.

The CDR3 region is CASSSSLGHRYGYTF. The CDR3, as DNA: TGTGCCAGCAGCTCCAGCCTCGGACACCGCTATGGCTACACCTTC. This rearrangement joins TRBV12-3 or TRBV12-4 to TRBJ1-2; tentative D call: TRBD1 (5 bases). The CDR3 is 15 amino acids. Trimming stripped 6 bases from V and 4 bases from J, with 18 bases between.

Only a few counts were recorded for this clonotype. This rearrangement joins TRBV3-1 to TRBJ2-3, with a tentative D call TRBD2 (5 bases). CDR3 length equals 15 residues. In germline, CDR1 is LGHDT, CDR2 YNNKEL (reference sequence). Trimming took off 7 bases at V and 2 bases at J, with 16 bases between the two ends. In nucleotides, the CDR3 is TGTGCCAGCACCCATGGAGGAACTAACACAGATACGCAGTATTTT. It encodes CASTHGGTNTDTQYF.

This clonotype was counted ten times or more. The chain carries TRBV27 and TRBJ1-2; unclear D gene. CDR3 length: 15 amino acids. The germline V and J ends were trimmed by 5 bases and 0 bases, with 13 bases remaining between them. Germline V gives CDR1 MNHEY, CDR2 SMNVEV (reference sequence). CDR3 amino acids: CASSPLAGANYGYTF. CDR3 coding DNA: TGTGCCAGCAGTCCCCTCGCCGGGGCTAACTATGGCTACACCTTC.